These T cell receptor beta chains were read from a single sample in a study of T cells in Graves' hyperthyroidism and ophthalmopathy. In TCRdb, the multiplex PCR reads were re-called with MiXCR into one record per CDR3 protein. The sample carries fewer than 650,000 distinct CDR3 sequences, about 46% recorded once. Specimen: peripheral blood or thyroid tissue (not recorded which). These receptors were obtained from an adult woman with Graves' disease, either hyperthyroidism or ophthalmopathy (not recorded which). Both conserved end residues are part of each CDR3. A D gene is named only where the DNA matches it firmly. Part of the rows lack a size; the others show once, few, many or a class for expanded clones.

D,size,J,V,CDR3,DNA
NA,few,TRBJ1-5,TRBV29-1,CSVEQGSNQPQHF,TGCAGCGTTGAGCAGGGCTCCAATCAGCCCCAGCATTTT
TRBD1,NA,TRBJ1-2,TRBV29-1,CSVDWTGLGYTF,TGCAGCGTTGATTGGACAGGCCTTGGCTACACCTTC
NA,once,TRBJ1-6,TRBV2,CASSIQNNSPLHF,TGTGCCAGCAGTATCCAGAATAATTCACCCCTCCACTTT
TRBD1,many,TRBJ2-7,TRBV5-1,CASSLWGTGKDEQYF,TGCGCCAGCAGTCTATGGGGGACAGGGAAGGACGAGCAGTACTTC
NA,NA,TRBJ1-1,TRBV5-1,CASSLGPSNTEAFF,TGCGCCAGCAGCTTGGGGCCATCTAACACTGAAGCTTTCTTT
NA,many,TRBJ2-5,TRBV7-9,CASSPRQGETQYF,TGTGCCAGCAGCCCTCGCCAGGGGGAGACCCAGTACTTC
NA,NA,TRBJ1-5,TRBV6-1,CASSGDGVRPQHF,TGTGCCAGCAGTGGGGACGGTGTTCGGCCCCAGCATTTT
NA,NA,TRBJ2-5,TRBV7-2,CASTPTWGQETQYF,TGTGCCAGCACCCCGACATGGGGGCAAGAGACCCAGTACTTC
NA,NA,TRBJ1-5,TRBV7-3,CASSSTGTQNQPQHF,TGTGCCAGCAGCTCAACCGGGACACAGAATCAGCCCCAGCATTTT
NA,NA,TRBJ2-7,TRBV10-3,CAISDRGPYEQYF,TGTGCCATCAGTGACAGGGGACCCTACGAGCAGTACTTC
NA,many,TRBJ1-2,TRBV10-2,CATEKTDGGNGYTF,TGCGCCACCGAAAAAACTGACGGAGGCAATGGCTACACCTTC
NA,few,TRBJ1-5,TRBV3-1,CASSQGRRLNQPQHF,TGTGCCAGCAGCCAAGGACGCAGACTCAATCAGCCCCAGCATTTT
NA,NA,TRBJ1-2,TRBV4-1,CASSQVAENYGYTF,TGCGCCAGCAGCCAAGTCGCGGAAAACTATGGCTACACCTTC
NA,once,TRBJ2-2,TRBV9,CASSVRQGSTGELFF,TGTGCCAGCAGCGTACGGCAGGGAAGCACCGGGGAGCTGTTTTTT
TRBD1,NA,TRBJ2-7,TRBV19,CASRRGPGYEQYF,TGTGCCAGTAGGAGGGGGCCTGGCTACGAGCAGTACTTC
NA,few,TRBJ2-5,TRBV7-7,CASSSLGRGQETQYF,TGTGCTAGCAGCTCGTTGGGGCGAGGGCAAGAGACCCAGTACTTC
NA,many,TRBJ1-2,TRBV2,CASSPSANYGYTF,TGTGCCAGCTCCCCCTCAGCCAACTATGGCTACACCTTC
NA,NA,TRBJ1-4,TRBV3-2,CASSDTGTREKLFF,TGTGCCAGCAGCGATACCGGGACACGTGAAAAACTGTTTTTT
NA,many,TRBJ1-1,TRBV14,CASSTRQRNTEAFF,TGTGCCAGCAGCACCCGACAGAGGAACACTGAAGCTTTCTTT
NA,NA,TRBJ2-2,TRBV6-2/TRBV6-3,CAANPRGLNTGELFF,TGTGCCGCCAACCCCAGGGGTTTGAACACCGGGGAGCTGTTTTTT
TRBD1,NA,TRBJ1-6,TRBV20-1,CSASLTGQADSPLHF,TGCAGTGCTAGCCTTACCGGACAGGCGGATTCACCCCTCCACTTT
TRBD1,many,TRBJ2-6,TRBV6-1,CASSEAGQAGANVLTF,TGTGCCAGCAGTGAAGCCGGACAGGCTGGGGCCAACGTCCTGACTTTC
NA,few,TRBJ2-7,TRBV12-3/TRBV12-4,CASSQDLGYEQYF,TGTGCCAGCAGCCAAGATTTGGGCTACGAGCAGTACTTC
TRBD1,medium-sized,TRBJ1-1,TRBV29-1,CSAIPTGEREAFF,TGCAGCGCCATCCCGACAGGGGAAAGAGAAGCTTTCTTT
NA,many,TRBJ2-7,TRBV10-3,CAISNGGEQYF,TGTGCCATCAGTAACGGGGGCGAGCAGTACTTC
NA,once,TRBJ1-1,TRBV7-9,CASRLWTGDTEAFF,TGTGCCAGCAGACTCTGGACTGGGGACACTGAAGCTTTCTTT
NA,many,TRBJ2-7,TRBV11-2,CASSPFGPPYEQYF,TGTGCCAGCAGCCCCTTTGGCCCACCCTACGAGCAGTACTTC
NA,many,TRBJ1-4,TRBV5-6,CASSLALNTEKLFF,TGTGCCAGCAGCTTGGCCCTTAATACTGAAAAACTGTTTTTT
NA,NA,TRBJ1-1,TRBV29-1,CSVPPGDTEAFF,TGCAGCGTTCCTCCAGGGGACACTGAAGCTTTCTTT
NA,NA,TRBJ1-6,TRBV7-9,CASSLGSTGGYSPLHF,TGTGCCAGCAGCTTAGGATCGACAGGAGGGTATTCACCCCTCCACTTT
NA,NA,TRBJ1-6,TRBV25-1,CASSEGLGLNSPLHF,TGTGCCAGCAGCGAAGGATTGGGACTCAATTCACCCCTCCACTTT
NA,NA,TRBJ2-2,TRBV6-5,CASRTFPGELFF,TGTGCCAGCAGAACCTTTCCCGGGGAGCTGTTTTTT
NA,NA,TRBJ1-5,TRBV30,CAWNHRGRSQPQHF,TGTGCCTGGAACCATAGGGGTAGAAGTCAGCCCCAGCATTTT
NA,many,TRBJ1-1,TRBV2,CASRVGSGAFF,TGTGCCAGCAGGGTCGGATCTGGGGCTTTCTTT
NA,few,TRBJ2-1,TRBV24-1,CATRWGFNPLGNEQFF,TGTGCCACCAGATGGGGGTTTAATCCTCTAGGCAATGAGCAGTTCTTC
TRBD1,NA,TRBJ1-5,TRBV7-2,CASSPGTAYSWTGHF,TGTGCCAGTAGTCCCGGGACAGCTTATAGTTGGACCGGGCATTTT
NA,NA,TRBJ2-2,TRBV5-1,CASSLESWGADTGELFF,TGCGCCAGCAGCTTGGAGTCGTGGGGGGCTGACACCGGAGAGCTGTTTTTT
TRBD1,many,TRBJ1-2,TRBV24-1,CATSDSGGPWGYTF,TGTGCCACCAGTGACTCAGGGGGTCCTTGGGGCTACACCTTC
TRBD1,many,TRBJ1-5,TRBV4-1,CASSQSYRGGQPQHF,TGCGCCAGCAGCCAGTCATACAGGGGAGGGCAGCCCCAGCATTTT
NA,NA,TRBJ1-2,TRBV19,CASTGIKGYTF,TGTGCCAGTACCGGAATTAAAGGCTACACCTTC